This TCR beta chain was observed in a study of Graves' ophthalmopathy and Graves' hyperthyroidism. Study overall: The study drew peripheral blood at initial diagnosis, before any treatment.

This clonotype was detected many times. Where ophthalmopathy was present, donors had moderate-to-severe activity, CAS ≥3, NOSPECS ≥4 and duration under 3 months. The CDR3 covers 15 residues. V gave up 3 bases and J gave up 4 bases, with 15 bases separating them. Germline V gives CDR1 SNHLY, CDR2 FYNNEI. Amplified TCR beta CDR3 regions were obtained using RNA transcripts as template. HTBI primers were employed in first-round RT-PCR, then a second-round multiplex PCR followed. TCRdb ran MiXCR on the multiplex PCR reads and lists one entry per CDR3 protein. The sample records about 740,000 distinct CDR3 sequences, around 40% being singletons.

What was sequenced was peripheral blood. The clonotype originates from an adult man with Graves' ophthalmopathy. This sequence joins TRBV2 and TRBJ1-1; tentatively, D is TRBD1 (5 bases). CDR3 DNA sequence: TGTGCCAGCAGTGATAGAGGGGCGCTGGGCACTGAAGCTTTCTTT. It specifies CASSDRGALGTEAFF.